These 27 T cell receptor beta chains were sequenced from one sample in a study of cytomegalovirus exposure and HLA in healthy donors. Both 60 Vbeta primers and 13 Jbeta primers went into the PCR. Sequencing was performed with immunoSEQ multiplex PCR; in TCRdb, only in-frame clones are kept and a portion is missing. Counted here are about 160,000 clones, less than 85% occurring once; the ten biggest clones make up approximately 1.4%. The source material was PBMCs. Receptors originate from a man aged 55 to 69 in good health and CMV-seronegative.

This chain connects TRBV11-2 to TRBJ2-5, with unresolved D. Germline lookup yields CDR1 SGHAT and CDR2 FQNNGV. This CDR3 region has 14 residues. V was trimmed by 3 bases and J by 4 bases, leaving 12 bases between them. The CDR3 region has the DNA TGTGCCAGCAGCTTCACTCCCGCCCCAGAGACCCAGTACTTC. Translation gives CASSFTPAPETQYF.

This sequence joins TRBV5-5 and TRBJ1-5; D ambiguous. Germline assignment: CDR1 SGHKS and CDR2 YYEKEE (reference sequence). The CDR3 is 14 amino acids. The germline V and J ends were trimmed by 0 bases and 1 base, with 5 bases remaining between them. CDR3 bases: TGTGCCAGCAGCTTGGCGCAGAGCAATCAGCCCCAGCATTTT. The encoded protein is CASSLAQSNQPQHF.

This clone was seen a handful of times. V is TRBV19 and J is TRBJ2-5; TRBD1 aligns across 8 bases. Unmatched junction bases numbered 3, after V lost 4 bases and J lost 5 bases. CDR1 and CDR2 from the germline V gene are LNHDA and SQIVND (reference sequence). The CDR3 runs to 13 residues. In nucleotides, the CDR3 is TGTGCCAGTAGTACAGGGGGCGCGGAGACCCAGTACTTC. Translated: CASSTGGAETQYF.

This clone was seen more than once but under ten times. V usage is TRBV18 and J usage is TRBJ2-1, with a possible D match to TRBD2 (6 bases). V dropped 3 bases and J dropped 0 bases, with 6 bases sitting between them. Germline V CDR1 and CDR2: KGHSH, LQKENI. The CDR3 is 14 residues long. Here the CDR3 DNA reads TGTGCCAGCTCACCGACTAGCTCCTACAATGAGCAGTTCTTC. Translation gives CASSPTSSYNEQFF.

The sample holds one count of this clone. J is TRBJ1-2 and V is TRBV11-2; 7 positions agree with TRBD1. The J segment lost 2 bases and the V segment lost 5 bases, leaving 8 bases of the junction unmatched. The CDR3 is 15 amino acids. Germline CDR1 reads SGHAT; CDR2 reads FQNNGV. This CDR3 reads CASSAYSDRNYGYTF. CDR3 nucleotides: TGTGCCAGCAGCGCCTACTCGGACAGGAACTATGGCTACACCTTC.

The rearrangement uses TRBV20-1 and TRBJ2-1; 8 bases are shared with TRBD1. The CDR3 consists of 10 residues. J gave up 13 bases and V 5 bases, and 4 bases lay outside the gene matches. The germline V gene encodes CDR1 DFQATT and CDR2 SNEGSKA (reference sequence). CDR3 in DNA: TGCAGTGCTCCTGACAGGGGTCAGTTCTTC. Translating it yields CSAPDRGQFF.

J is TRBJ1-4 and V is TRBV9, with TRBD1 identical over 9 bases. This CDR3 spans 15 amino acids. Germline CDR1 reads SGDLS; CDR2 reads YYNGEE. Trimming at V came to 0 bases and at J to 7 bases, leaving 4 bases not matched to a gene. The CDR3 region has the DNA TGTGCCAGCAGCGTAGGACAGGGGGTTGGTGAAAAACTGTTTTTT. It translates to CASSVGQGVGEKLFF.

This chain links TRBV6-6 with TRBJ1-3; a possible D gene is TRBD1 (6 bases). Germline loops: CDR1 MNHNY, CDR2 SVGAGI (reference sequence). V lost 6 bases to trimming and J lost 2 bases, with 11 bases between them. This CDR3 is 14 amino acids long. CDR3 sequence: CASSNTGTGNTIYF. CDR3 in DNA: TGTGCCAGCAGCAATACAGGGACTGGAAACACCATATATTTT.

The CDR3, as DNA: TGTGCCAGTTCCCCCGGACTGAAAGAGACCCAGTACTTC. As protein: CASSPGLKETQYF. V is TRBV19 and J is TRBJ2-5, with a possible D match to TRBD2 (5 bases). Deletions cut 8 bases from V and 3 bases from J, with 13 bases between. Germline CDR1 is LNHDA and CDR2 is SQIVND (reference sequence). The CDR3 loop spans 13 amino acids.

The J gene is TRBJ1-2, the V gene TRBV10-3; 10 bases are a match to TRBD1. V shed 4 bases and J 5 bases; nucleotides not matched to a gene: 4. Germline CDR1 and CDR2: ENHRY and SYGVKD. The CDR3 extends over 14 amino acids. The CDR3 sequence: CAISGQGARYGYTF. Here the CDR3 DNA reads TGTGCCATCAGTGGACAGGGGGCAAGGTATGGCTACACCTTC.

This clone was counted between two and nine times. The rearrangement links TRBV19 to TRBJ2-3; the D is unclear. CDR3 length equals 11 residues. Germline CDR1 reads LNHDA; CDR2 reads SQIVND (reference sequence). V lost 4 bases to trimming and J lost 7 bases, with 6 bases between them. CDR3: CASSTPYTQYF. DNA of the CDR3: TGTGCCAGTAGTACTCCCTATACGCAGTATTTT.

V is TRBV15 and J is TRBJ1-2; 8 bases agree with TRBD1. CDR3 length equals 16 residues. Trimming removed 0 bases from V and 7 bases from J; junction bases left unmatched: 10. Per germline, CDR1 LNHNV and CDR2 YYDKDF (reference sequence). CDR3 bases: TGTGCCACCAGCAGAGAGAGGACAGGGATCACAAGTGGCTACACCTTC. Protein: CATSRERTGITSGYTF.

This clone showed up just once. V is TRBV4-1 and J is TRBJ1-5; 7 bases map to TRBD1. Trimming cost V 1 base and J 5 bases; bases outside gene matches: 8. This CDR3 region has 16 residues. The germline CDR1 and CDR2 sequences are MGHRA and YSYEKL. Here the CDR3 reads CASSQAPGQSYQPQHF. The DNA of the CDR3 is TGCGCCAGCAGCCAAGCACCGGGACAGTCTTATCAGCCCCAGCATTTT.

The chain has TRBV28 and TRBJ1-4, with 11 bases lining up with TRBD1. Germline CDR1 is MDHEN and CDR2 is SYDVKM. The CDR3 is 14 amino acids. V lost 8 bases, J lost 11 bases, and 10 bases stayed unmatched. The CDR3 reads CASDHGQGAVKLFF. CDR3 DNA: TGTGCCAGCGATCACGGACAGGGGGCCGTGAAACTGTTTTTT.

The rearrangement links TRBV11-2 to TRBJ2-5; 8 bases are shared with TRBD1. Germline CDR1 and CDR2: SGHAT and FQNNGV. J was trimmed by 5 bases and V by 6 bases; bases with no gene match: 11. The CDR3 runs 15 residues. In nucleotides, the CDR3 is TGTGCCAGCAGTCAGGGGGCAGGGGGCTGGGAGACCCAGTACTTC. It translates to CASSQGAGGWETQYF.

The V call is TRBV7-9, the J call TRBJ2-3; 7 bases agree with TRBD2. With 5 bases clipped from V and 0 bases from J, the junction kept 8 bases outside the gene matches. The CDR3 is made up of 16 amino acids. Germline assignment: CDR1 SEHNR and CDR2 FQNEAQ (reference sequence). Here the CDR3 DNA reads TGTGCCAGCAGCCCAAGACTAGCTCGTAGCACAGATACGCAGTATTTT. Amino acid sequence: CASSPRLARSTDTQYF.

This clone was recorded only once. The chain uses TRBV11-3 and TRBJ2-5; TRBD1 is a possible D gene (5 bases). V lost 3 bases and J lost 5, with 10 bases in between. Looked up from germline, CDR1 is SGHNT and CDR2 is YENEEA. This CDR3 comprises 13 residues. The CDR3 region is CASSFQGGETQYF. Written as DNA, the CDR3 is TGTGCCAGCAGCTTCCAGGGTGGTGAGACCCAGTACTTC.

The V and J genes are TRBV20-1 and TRBJ1-2; a weak D match, TRBD1 (6 bases). Deletions cut 4 bases from V and 13 bases from J, with 16 bases between. This CDR3 spans 11 amino acids. Per the germline V gene, CDR1 is DFQATT and CDR2 is SNEGSKA (reference sequence). The CDR3 nucleotides are TGCAGTGCTACCCCAACAGGGTCCCTCACCTTC. Translating gives CSATPTGSLTF.

This rearrangement joins TRBV6-5 to TRBJ1-4; no reliable D call. Germline assignment: CDR1 MNHEY and CDR2 SVGAGI. Trimming left V 6 bases short and J 6 bases short, with 14 bases between. The CDR3 length is 14 residues. The CDR3 DNA is TGTGCCAGCAGGTACACTTCGAGGGATGAAAAACTGTTTTTT. This sequence encodes CASRYTSRDEKLFF.

The chain recombines TRBV5-4 with TRBJ2-3, with 7 nucleotides matching TRBD2. This CDR3 region has 14 residues. Germline-derived CDR1 and CDR2 are SGHNT and YYREEE (reference sequence). J gave up 5 bases and V 3 bases, and 6 bases lay outside the gene matches. CDR3 in DNA: TGTGCCAGCAGCTGGGGGGGGGTAGAAGATACGCAGTATTTT. It codes for CASSWGGVEDTQYF.

Only one count was recorded for this clone. The chain couples TRBV28 to TRBJ1-5; the D gene is possibly TRBD1 (5 bases). With 2 bases removed from V and 1 base from J, the gap between germline ends came to 6 bases. The CDR3 contains 14 residues. Looked up from germline, CDR1 is MDHEN and CDR2 is SYDVKM. The CDR3 nucleotides read TGTGCCAGCAGTTTAGGGGGGAGCAATCAGCCCCAGCATTTT. It is translated as CASSLGGSNQPQHF.

The genes are TRBV11-2 and TRBJ2-1, with D perhaps matching TRBD2 (5 bases). The CDR3 extends over 15 amino acids. CDR1 and CDR2 from the germline V gene are SGHAT and FQNNGV. The ends were cut back, 0 bases at V and 8 bases at J, with 14 bases in the middle. The CDR3 DNA is TGTGCCAGCAGCTTAGATAGGAGGCGGCTGGATGAGCAGTTCTTC. Translated, it gives CASSLDRRRLDEQFF. Looking up the rest from reference TRBV11-2 and TRBJ2-1 gives the full variable domain: EAGVAQSPRYKIIEKRQSVAFWCNPISGHATLYWYQQILGQGPKLLIQFQNNGVVDDSQLPKDRFSAERLKGVDSTLKIQPAKLEDSAVYLCASSLDRRRLDEQFFGPGTRLTVL.

To note about this clone: Its ends do not fully match the called genes, so a read error is possible. V and J are TRBV4-1 and TRBJ2-1; perhaps TRBD2 as D (6 bases). The CDR3 length is 12 residues. Germline-derived CDR1 and CDR2 are MGHRA and YSYEKL. The CDR3 spells CASSLVGGSCLF. The CDR3, as DNA: TGCGCCAGCAGCCTCGTCGGGGGATCTTGTCTCTTC.

V usage is TRBV28 and J usage is TRBJ2-7, with TRBD1 identical over 8 bases. Germline CDR1 MDHEN, CDR2 SYDVKM. The CDR3 runs to 16 residues. V shed 3 bases and J 4 bases; nucleotides not matched to a gene: 11. DNA for the CDR3: TGTGCCAGCAGTTTCGGAGGACAGGGTAGAGGATACGAGCAGTACTTC. Protein sequence: CASSFGGQGRGYEQYF.

The rearrangement joins TRBV5-4 to TRBJ2-2, with 11 positions matching TRBD2. The CDR3 is 17 amino acids. After removal of 0 bases from V and 1 base from J, the junction contained 2 bases not matched to a gene. CDR1 SGHNT and CDR2 YYREEE come from the germline V gene (reference sequence). The CDR3 region has the DNA TGTGCCAGCAGCTTGGCCGGACTAGCGGGGAACACCGGGGAGCTGTTTTTT. It codes for CASSLAGLAGNTGELFF.

The gene calls are TRBV6-1 and TRBJ1-3, with D perhaps TRBD1 (6 bases). Germline-derived CDR1 and CDR2 are MNHNS and SASEGT. Trimming removed 5 bases from V and 4 bases from J, with 12 bases in between. The CDR3 loop spans 14 amino acids. The CDR3 loop reads CASSWTDEGNTIYF. CDR3 DNA: TGTGCCAGCAGTTGGACAGACGAAGGAAACACCATATATTTT.

J is TRBJ2-7 and V is TRBV5-4, with TRBD1 matching over 11 bases. The CDR3 covers 15 residues. V was clipped by 0 bases and J by 2 bases; unmatched bases: 1. Looked up from germline, CDR1 is SGHNT and CDR2 is YYREEE (reference sequence). The CDR3 loop is CASSLAGQGAYEQYF. The CDR3 bases are TGTGCCAGCAGCTTGGCGGGACAGGGGGCCTACGAGCAGTACTTC.